The 23 T cell receptor beta chains in this list originate from one sample, sequenced in a study of blood T cell repertoires in COVID-19. Sequenced by immunoSEQ multiplex PCR; TCRdb stores in-frame clones only, minus some. The repertoire holds some 260,000 clones, with under 90% as singletons. Sequencing was carried out using PBMCs or T cells enriched from blood (not recorded which). The receptors stem from a middle-aged man who had recovered from COVID-19.

The V gene is TRBV6-5, the J gene TRBJ1-2; 7 nucleotides line up with TRBD1. Trimming took 7 bases from V and 4 from J; bases not matched to a gene: 6. The CDR3 extends over 13 amino acids. Germline V gene sequence: CDR1 MNHEY, CDR2 SVGAGI. CDR3: CASTEDRVYGYTF. The CDR3 DNA sequence: TGTGCCAGCACCGAAGACAGGGTCTATGGCTACACCTTC.

The rearrangement links TRBV19 to TRBJ2-7; tentatively, D is TRBD2 (5 bases). Deletions cut 5 bases from V and 4 bases from J, with 9 bases between. The length of the CDR3 is 12 residues. Germline loops: CDR1 LNHDA, CDR2 SQIVND (reference sequence). CDR3 region: CASSPAGYEQYF. The DNA for the CDR3 is TGTGCCAGTAGTCCGGCGGGTTACGAGCAGTACTTC.

This chain joins TRBV7-3 and TRBJ2-3; TRBD2 aligns across 14 bases. Germline V gene data show CDR1 as SGHTA and CDR2 as FQGTGA. CDR3 size: 18 residues. The V and J ends lost 4 bases and 2 bases, in that order; junction bases with no gene match: 8. CDR3 nucleotide sequence: TGTGCCAGCAGCTCAAGGACTAGCGGGGGGCTCTACACAGATACGCAGTATTTT. Its protein product is CASSSRTSGGLYTDTQYF.

The chain employs TRBV5-1 and TRBJ2-3, with unresolved D. The CDR3 has 13 residues. Germline CDR1 and CDR2: SGHRS and YFSETQ. Trimming removed 1 base at V and 1 base at J, with 4 bases between. Written as DNA, the CDR3 is TGCGCCAGCAGCTTGACGGGCACAGATACGCAGTATTTT. Its translation is CASSLTGTDTQYF.

The chain recombines TRBV9 with TRBJ2-1; possibly TRBD2 for D (6 bases). CDR1 and CDR2 from the germline V gene are SGDLS and YYNGEE. The V end was cut by 6 bases, the J end by 3 bases, with 16 bases between. The CDR3 length is 15 residues. This CDR3 reads CASNGEASLYNEQFF. DNA for the CDR3: TGTGCCAGCAACGGGGAGGCGTCCCTCTACAATGAGCAGTTCTTC.

The genes are TRBV5-8 and TRBJ2-3; D unclear. Germline CDR1 SGHTS, CDR2 YDEGEE. V was cut by 0 bases and J by 0 bases, with 14 bases left in between. This CDR3 has 17 amino acids. The CDR3 is CASSLGLQVESTDTQYF. In nucleotides, the CDR3 is TGTGCCAGCAGCTTGGGTCTGCAGGTTGAAAGCACAGATACGCAGTATTTT.

This clone was seen a few times. The V call is TRBV4-1, the J call TRBJ2-1; D gene uncertain. Germline V gene sequence: CDR1 MGHRA, CDR2 YSYEKL. The CDR3 spans 14 residues. The V and J ends lost 1 base and 1 base respectively, with 5 bases between them. The CDR3 DNA reads TGCGCCAGCAGCCAAGCGCTATCCTACAATGAGCAGTTCTTC. This sequence encodes CASSQALSYNEQFF.

The chain has TRBV4-1 and TRBJ2-2; D is undetermined. The CDR3 spans 14 residues. V was clipped by 2 bases and J by 4 bases, with 8 bases between them. Germline V gene lookup returns CDR1 MGHRA and CDR2 YSYEKL. CDR3 amino acids: CASSQLVPTGELFF. The CDR3 DNA is TGCGCCAGCAGCCAATTAGTCCCCACCGGGGAGCTGTTTTTT.

This chain links TRBV6-5 with TRBJ1-5; D gene ambiguous. The V and J ends lost 8 bases and 3 bases respectively, with 14 bases between them. Per the germline V gene, CDR1 is MNHEY and CDR2 is SVGAGI. The CDR3 extends over 14 amino acids. CDR3 region: CASGLDFNNQPQHF. CDR3 DNA: TGTGCCAGCGGGCTGGACTTTAACAATCAGCCCCAGCATTTT.

This clone has a single count. The chain joins TRBV7-8 to TRBJ2-1; 9 bases align to TRBD1. The V and J ends lost 5 bases and 4 bases, in that order; junction bases with no gene match: 3. Germline V CDR1 and CDR2: SGHVS, FQNEAQ. The CDR3 has 14 amino acids. CDR3 sequence (DNA): TGTGCCAGCAGCCACGGGACAGGGTACAATGAGCAGTTCTTC. Protein sequence: CASSHGTGYNEQFF.

J is TRBJ2-5 and V is TRBV30, with 9 bases identical to TRBD1. Germline CDR1 and CDR2: GTSNPN and SVGIG (reference sequence). V was pared by 5 bases and J by 7 bases, with 8 bases of the junction left unmatched. This CDR3 has 13 amino acids. Here the CDR3 reads CAWVSGQGWTQYF. CDR3 coding DNA: TGTGCCTGGGTATCCGGACAGGGGTGGACCCAGTACTTC. Based on the CDR3 plus reference TRBV30 and TRBJ2-5, the full variable domain is SQTIHQWPATLVQPVGSPLSLECTVEGTSNPNLYWYRQAAGRGLQLLFYSVGIGQISSEVPQNLSASRPQDRQFILSSKKLLLSDSGFYLCAWVSGQGWTQYFGPGTRLLVL.

V is TRBV5-4 and J is TRBJ2-5, with a possible D match to TRBD1 (5 bases). Germline V lookup: CDR1 SGHNT, CDR2 YYREEE (reference sequence). The CDR3 sequence is 16 residues long. The V and J ends lost 3 bases and 1 base respectively, with 16 bases between them. The CDR3 DNA reads as TGTGCCAGCAGCTCTGAAGCGTCAGGGCTCCAAGAGACCCAGTACTTC. It yields the protein CASSSEASGLQETQYF.

The genes are TRBV15 and TRBJ2-1; D call uncertain. The CDR3 runs 13 residues. The ends were cut back, 1 base at V and 4 bases at J, with 5 bases in the middle. CDR1 and CDR2 from the germline V gene are LNHNV and YYDKDF (reference sequence). CDR3 loop: CATSRAGYNEQFF. The CDR3 region has the DNA TGTGCCACCAGCAGAGCAGGTTACAATGAGCAGTTCTTC.

The rearrangement uses TRBV19 and TRBJ1-1, with D perhaps TRBD1 (5 bases). There are 13 residues in the CDR3. The germline gives CDR1 LNHDA, CDR2 SQIVND (reference sequence). V was cut by 3 bases and J by 5 bases, with 10 bases left in between. The CDR3 reads CASSIDRFTEAFF. For the CDR3, the DNA is TGTGCCAGTAGTATTGACAGATTTACTGAAGCTTTCTTT.

The genes are TRBV6-1 and TRBJ2-1; D remains ambiguous. CDR1 and CDR2 (germline): MNHNS, SASEGT. The CDR3 covers 16 residues. V was shortened by 1 base and J by 2 bases, with 12 bases between the two germline ends. Written as DNA, the CDR3 is TGTGCCAGCAGTGAAGATGGGCAGGCGACCTACAATGAGCAGTTCTTC. Its protein product is CASSEDGQATYNEQFF.

Only a few counts were recorded for this clone. The chain carries TRBV7-2 and TRBJ2-2; D gene uncertain. CDR1 is SGHTA, CDR2 FQGNSA, per germline. The CDR3 sequence is 14 residues long. Trimming removed 1 base from V and 2 bases from J, with 5 bases in between. CDR3 protein: CASSLGGNTGELFF. The CDR3 region has the DNA TGTGCCAGCAGCTTAGGCGGAAACACCGGGGAGCTGTTTTTT.

This rearrangement joins TRBV6-5 to TRBJ2-7; D perhaps matches TRBD2 (5 bases). This CDR3 has 14 residues. Trimming shortened V by 5 bases and J by 7 bases, and 18 bases separated the two germline ends. The germline V gene encodes CDR1 MNHEY and CDR2 SVGAGI. In nucleotides, the CDR3 is TGTGCCAGCAGTCGTATGGTCCCAGAGGGAGAGCAGTACTTC. Translating gives CASSRMVPEGEQYF.

The V and J genes are TRBV4-1 and TRBJ2-1, with D possibly matching TRBD1 (5 bases). CDR1 MGHRA and CDR2 YSYEKL come from the germline V gene. With 1 base removed from V and 9 bases from J, the gap between germline ends came to 10 bases. The length of the CDR3 is 13 residues. CDR3 sequence: CASSQGQFAEQFF. CDR3 in DNA: TGCGCCAGCAGCCAAGGACAGTTCGCTGAGCAGTTCTTC.

This chain links TRBV18 with TRBJ2-2, with TRBD2 matching 11 bases. Trimming removed 2 bases from V and 5 bases from J; junction bases left unmatched: 4. Germline assignment: CDR1 KGHSH and CDR2 LQKENI. The CDR3 has 16 amino acids. CDR3 sequence (DNA): TGTGCCAGCTCACCAGGGACTAGCGGTGGGACCGGGGAGCTGTTTTTT. Its protein product is CASSPGTSGGTGELFF.

The CDR3 protein is CASSQDPPGGTQYF. The CDR3 DNA is TGTGCCAGCAGCCAAGATCCCCCCGGGGGGACGCAGTATTTT. The chain carries TRBV14 and TRBJ2-3, with 7 bases that match TRBD2. CDR1 and CDR2 from the germline V gene are SGHDN and FVKESK. The CDR3 sequence is 14 residues long. J gave up 9 bases and V 0 bases, and 6 bases lay outside the gene matches.

Only one count was recorded for this clone. The chain links TRBV28 to TRBJ2-7; TRBD1 matches 9 bases. Germline CDR1 is MDHEN and CDR2 is SYDVKM. The CDR3 totals 15 residues. V trimming: 5 bases; J trimming: 2 bases; junction bases outside the gene matches: 7. CDR3 amino acids: CASSPPGTGTYEQYF. The CDR3, as DNA: TGTGCCAGCAGTCCACCCGGGACAGGGACCTACGAGCAGTACTTC.

The chain links TRBV5-5 to TRBJ2-1; D gene uncertain. The V and J ends lost 10 bases and 3 bases respectively, with 14 bases between them. CDR1 and CDR2 from the germline V gene are SGHKS and YYEKEE (reference sequence). CDR3 length: 13 amino acids. The CDR3 nucleotides read TGTGCCGGAGCCAGTGGGTACTACAATGAGCAGTTCTTC. It translates to CAGASGYYNEQFF.

The genes are TRBV11-2 and TRBJ2-7; a possible D gene is TRBD2 (5 bases). This CDR3 contains 15 residues. CDR1 is SGHAT and CDR2 is FQNNGV in the germline V gene. V lost 5 bases and J 0 bases, leaving 14 bases between the germline ends. The CDR3 spells CASSRPVGSSYEQYF. The CDR3 bases are TGTGCCAGCAGCCGACCAGTTGGGAGCTCCTACGAGCAGTACTTC.